These 25 T cell receptor beta chains came from one sample sequenced in a study of identical twins. TCRdb re-called the 5' RACE reads with MiXCR, one entry per CDR3 protein. The sample shows 690,000 or so distinct CDR3 sequences, around 6% of them seen only once. Specimen: naive T cells sorted from blood. Source of these receptors: a man younger than 35 in good health.

The chain has TRBV2 and TRBJ2-2; no firm D call. Deletions cut 4 bases from V and 3 bases from J, with 6 bases between. Germline V gene data show CDR1 as SNHLY and CDR2 as FYNNEI. The CDR3 consists of 13 residues. The CDR3 is CASSVGYTGELFF. The CDR3, as DNA: TGTGCCAGCAGTGTTGGCTACACCGGGGAGCTGTTTTTT.

This clonotype has just a few counts. The chain is built from TRBV6-2 or TRBV6-3 and TRBJ2-5; 8 positions match TRBD1. V shed 3 bases and J 6 bases; nucleotides not matched to a gene: 6. Germline CDR1 and CDR2: MNHEY and SVGEGT. The CDR3 is 14 amino acids. As DNA, the CDR3 is TGTGCCAGCAGTTATCAGGGGGCGCGGAAGACCCAGTACTTC. This sequence encodes CASSYQGARKTQYF.

This clonotype was seen only a few times. V gene TRBV4-1 combines with J gene TRBJ1-1; TRBD1 matches 8 bases. From germline, CDR1 is MGHRA and CDR2 YSYEKL. With 1 base clipped from V and 6 bases from J, the junction kept 7 bases outside the gene matches. This CDR3 region has 15 residues. CDR3 sequence reads: CASSQVEQGGAEAFF. As DNA, the CDR3 is TGCGCCAGCAGCCAAGTCGAACAGGGGGGAGCTGAAGCTTTCTTT.

Many counts were recorded for this clonotype. This rearrangement joins TRBV20-1 to TRBJ2-7, with 8 positions matching TRBD2. This CDR3 is built from 13 residues. From germline, CDR1 is DFQATT and CDR2 SNEGSKA (reference sequence). V trimming: 3 bases; J trimming: 6 bases; junction bases outside the gene matches: 7. In nucleotides, the CDR3 is TGCAGTGCTAGCTCCAGCGGGAGATCCGAGCAGTACTTC. Residues: CSASSSGRSEQYF.

This clonotype was recorded a few times. V gene TRBV20-1 combines with J gene TRBJ2-7; 9 bases align to TRBD2. CDR3 length: 16 amino acids. After removal of 3 bases from V and 3 bases from J, the junction contained 12 bases not matched to a gene. Germline V gene sequence: CDR1 DFQATT, CDR2 SNEGSKA (reference sequence). CDR3 DNA sequence: TGCAGTGCTAGGCCGTTTTTAGCGGGAGCCGGCTACGAGCAGTACTTC. Translation: CSARPFLAGAGYEQYF.

A note on this clonotype: Lacking the conserved final phenylalanine or tryptophan, this CDR3 likely reflects a read error. This chain connects TRBV29-1 to TRBJ2-1; 10 bases line up with TRBD1. After removal of 8 bases from V and 6 bases from J, the junction contained 4 bases not matched to a gene. This CDR3 comprises 12 residues. Germline lookup yields CDR1 SQVTM and CDR2 ANQGSEA. CDR3 coding DNA: TGCAGCCTCCGGGACAGGGGCAATGAGCAGTTCTAC. As protein: CSLRDRGNEQFY.

This clonotype was recorded at least ten times. The junction differs from germline at one of its ends, possibly a read error. V and J are TRBV7-9 and TRBJ1-1; D not resolved. CDR1 and CDR2 (germline): SEHNR, FQNEAQ (reference sequence). This CDR3 has 14 amino acids. CDR3 protein: CASSLEGVNSEAFF. In DNA form, the CDR3 reads TGTGCCAGCAGCTTAGAGGGAGTGAACTCTGAAGCTTTCTTT.

This clonotype was found a few times. The V gene is TRBV4-2, the J gene TRBJ2-7; D may be TRBD1 (6 bases). Germline CDR1 and CDR2: LGHNA and YNFKEQ. V was trimmed by 0 bases and J by 2 bases, leaving 11 bases between them. The CDR3 runs 15 residues. CDR3: CASSQDGQGTYEQYV. The CDR3 coding sequence is TGTGCCAGCAGCCAAGACGGCCAGGGGACCTACGAGCAGTACGTC.

Only a few counts were recorded for this clonotype. This chain links TRBV20-1 with TRBJ2-3, with D hard to call. Germline CDR1 reads DFQATT; CDR2 reads SNEGSKA (reference sequence). The CDR3 extends over 13 amino acids. V was shortened by 3 bases and J by 2 bases, with 9 bases between the two germline ends. The CDR3 protein is CSARRLITDTQYF. The CDR3 DNA follows: TGCAGTGCTAGGAGATTGATCACAGATACGCAGTATTTT.

This clonotype was observed a few times. The chain joins TRBV24-1 to TRBJ2-5; 13 nucleotides match TRBD2. Germline CDR1 KGHDR, CDR2 SFDVKD. CDR3 length: 17 residues. V was pared by 3 bases and J by 4 bases, with 7 bases of the junction left unmatched. This CDR3 reads CATSDGLAGASAETQYF. Written as DNA, the CDR3 is TGTGCCACCAGTGATGGACTAGCGGGGGCCTCGGCAGAGACCCAGTACTTC.

This clonotype came up many times. V gene TRBV12-3 or TRBV12-4 combines with J gene TRBJ1-2, with 10 nucleotides matching TRBD1. The CDR3 has 14 amino acids. Trimming took 6 bases from V and 8 from J; bases not matched to a gene: 9. This chain's CDR3 is CASSPTRTGGGYTF. In DNA form, the CDR3 reads TGTGCCAGCAGCCCTACGCGGACAGGGGGGGGCTACACCTTC.

This clonotype has more than one count but fewer than ten. The chain joins TRBV20-1 to TRBJ2-1, with 9 bases aligning to TRBD2. The germline CDR1 and CDR2 sequences are DFQATT and SNEGSKA (reference sequence). The length of the CDR3 is 16 residues. Trimming took 3 bases from V and 1 from J; bases not matched to a gene: 7. The CDR3 spells CSASAETSGSYNEQFF. The CDR3 nucleotides are TGCAGTGCTAGTGCTGAGACTAGCGGTTCCTACAATGAGCAGTTCTTC.

This clonotype was detected only a few times. The gene calls are TRBV12-5 and TRBJ1-5, with 9 bases lining up with TRBD1. The germline V gene encodes CDR1 LGHNT and CDR2 FRNRAP. V gave up 0 bases and J gave up 5 bases; unmatched junction bases: 8. The CDR3 sequence is 17 residues long. The CDR3, as DNA: TGTGCTAGTGGTTTGGTTGACAGGGGGATTCTCGATCAGCCCCAGCATTTT. It is translated as CASGLVDRGILDQPQHF.

V usage is TRBV12-3 or TRBV12-4 and J usage is TRBJ2-1, with a tentative D call TRBD2 (5 bases). The CDR3 extends over 15 amino acids. V was pared by 7 bases and J by 2 bases, with 15 bases between. The CDR3: CASTKDSTAYNEQFF. The CDR3 DNA reads as TGTGCCAGCACCAAGGACTCAACGGCCTACAATGAGCAGTTCTTC.

This clonotype has at least ten counts. The CDR3 sequence: CATSRDTGTEQFF. Written as DNA, the CDR3 is TGTGCCACCAGCAGAGACACCGGGACAGAGCAGTTCTTC. The rearrangement uses TRBV15 and TRBJ2-1, with TRBD1 as a possible D gene (6 bases). Germline CDR1 LNHNV, CDR2 YYDKDF (reference sequence). This CDR3 comprises 13 residues. V was cut by 0 bases and J by 10 bases, with 10 bases left in between.

This clonotype has a count of ten or more. The J gene is TRBJ2-5, the V gene TRBV5-6; possible D gene TRBD2, 5 bases. Deletions cut 1 base from V and 1 base from J, with 11 bases between. Germline loops: CDR1 SGHDT, CDR2 YYEEEE. This CDR3 has 15 residues. The CDR3 DNA reads as TGTGCCAGCAGCTTGCAGACGGGGTCCCAAGAGACCCAGTACTTC. Its translation is CASSLQTGSQETQYF.

The chain links TRBV19 to TRBJ2-1; the D gene is possibly TRBD1 (6 bases). Germline V gene sequence: CDR1 LNHDA, CDR2 SQIVND (reference sequence). There are 14 residues in the CDR3. The V and J ends lost 10 bases and 9 bases respectively, with 22 bases between them. In DNA, the CDR3 is TGTGCCACGAAAGGAGACAGGCCCCGGGGTGAGCAGTTCTTC. Amino acids: CATKGDRPRGEQFF.

This chain connects TRBV6-2 or TRBV6-3 to TRBJ2-4, with 10 bases fitting TRBD1. The V gene's germline CDR1 is MNHEY and CDR2 SVGEGT. This CDR3 region has 16 residues. With V trimmed by 2 bases and J by 3 bases, 4 bases remained unmatched. The CDR3 spells CASSYRDRGRKNIQYF. The DNA of the CDR3 is TGTGCCAGCAGTTACCGCGACAGGGGGCGCAAAAACATTCAGTACTTC.

This clonotype was seen repeatedly, ten times or more. CDR3 amino acids: CASSPPGLAGVTDTQYF. DNA of the CDR3: TGTGCCAGCTCACCTCCGGGACTAGCGGGAGTCACAGATACGCAGTATTTT. The V and J genes are TRBV18 and TRBJ2-3; 14 bases match TRBD2. V dropped 3 bases and J dropped 2; count of bases not matched to a gene: 4. There are 17 residues in the CDR3. Looked up from germline, CDR1 is KGHSH and CDR2 is LQKENI.

This clonotype was seen many times. The chain uses TRBV5-1 and TRBJ2-1, with TRBD2 matching over 8 bases. Germline loops: CDR1 SGHRS, CDR2 YFSETQ. This CDR3 has 16 amino acids. Losses at the gene ends were 0 bases for V and 3 bases for J; bases not matched to a gene: 5. CDR3 residues: CASSLAVAGSYNEQFF. Written as DNA, the CDR3 is TGCGCCAGCAGCTTGGCCGTAGCGGGGAGCTACAATGAGCAGTTCTTC.

In its sample, this clonotype was seen many times. The gene calls are TRBV5-1 and TRBJ1-4; 10 bases are a match to TRBD1. The J segment lost 3 bases and the V segment lost 3 bases, leaving 5 bases of the junction unmatched. Germline V gene data show CDR1 as SGHRS and CDR2 as YFSETQ. This CDR3 is built from 16 residues. CDR3 sequence (DNA): TGCGCCAGCAGCTGGGACAGGGGTGCAGCTAATGAAAAACTGTTTTTT. The encoded protein is CASSWDRGAANEKLFF.

In its sample, this clonotype was seen many times. The chain links TRBV7-2 to TRBJ2-2; either TRBD1 or TRBD2 may supply D (5 bases each). Per germline, CDR1 SGHTA and CDR2 FQGNSA. There are 15 residues in the CDR3. V dropped 3 bases and J dropped 7 bases, with 15 bases sitting between them. The DNA for the CDR3 is TGTGCCAGCAGCTTCACCGGGACCTACAACGGGGAGCTGTTTTTT. As protein: CASSFTGTYNGELFF.

The gene calls are TRBV29-1 and TRBJ1-5; tentatively, D is TRBD1 (6 bases). The V gene's germline CDR1 is SQVTM and CDR2 ANQGSEA. The V end was cut by 3 bases, the J end by 6 bases, with 12 bases between. The CDR3 totals 13 residues. The CDR3 is CSVDSGAGQPQHF. The CDR3 DNA reads as TGCAGCGTTGATTCGGGGGCAGGTCAGCCCCAGCATTTT.

This clonotype was counted between two and nine times. The V call is TRBV7-2, the J call TRBJ2-7; 9 positions agree with TRBD1. Germline values: CDR1 SGHTA, CDR2 FQGNSA. The V and J ends lost 7 bases and 3 bases, in that order; junction bases with no gene match: 16. This CDR3 is 17 amino acids long. CDR3 protein: CASKPPLARDRDYEQYF. The CDR3 DNA follows: TGTGCCAGCAAACCTCCGCTGGCCCGGGACAGGGACTACGAGCAGTACTTC.

The chain recombines TRBV19 with TRBJ2-7; 7 bases are a match to TRBD2. This CDR3 region has 16 residues. Trimming took 4 bases from V and 7 from J; bases not matched to a gene: 16. CDR1 and CDR2 (germline): LNHDA, SQIVND (reference sequence). Here the CDR3 reads CASSTTRRAGSGEQYF. The CDR3 DNA is TGTGCCAGTAGTACTACCCGACGAGCGGGAAGCGGGGAGCAGTACTTC.